Sequencing of this TCR beta chain was carried out in a study of blood T cell repertoires in COVID-19. The CDR3 sequence is 13 residues long. The germline gives CDR1 SNHLY, CDR2 FYNNEI. The V and J ends lost 4 bases and 6 bases respectively, with 12 bases between them. Sequenced by immunoSEQ multiplex PCR; TCRdb stores in-frame clones only, minus some. The sample shows around 250,000 clones, approximately 86% of them seen only once. This receptor was identified in a man aged 40-49 years with active or convalescent COVID-19. Source material: peripheral blood. The V and J genes are TRBV2 and TRBJ1-1, with TRBD1 as a possible D gene (5 bases). The CDR3 DNA is TGTGCCAGCAGTGGACAGTACCACTCTGAAGCTTTCTTT. Translated, it gives CASSGQYHSEAFF.